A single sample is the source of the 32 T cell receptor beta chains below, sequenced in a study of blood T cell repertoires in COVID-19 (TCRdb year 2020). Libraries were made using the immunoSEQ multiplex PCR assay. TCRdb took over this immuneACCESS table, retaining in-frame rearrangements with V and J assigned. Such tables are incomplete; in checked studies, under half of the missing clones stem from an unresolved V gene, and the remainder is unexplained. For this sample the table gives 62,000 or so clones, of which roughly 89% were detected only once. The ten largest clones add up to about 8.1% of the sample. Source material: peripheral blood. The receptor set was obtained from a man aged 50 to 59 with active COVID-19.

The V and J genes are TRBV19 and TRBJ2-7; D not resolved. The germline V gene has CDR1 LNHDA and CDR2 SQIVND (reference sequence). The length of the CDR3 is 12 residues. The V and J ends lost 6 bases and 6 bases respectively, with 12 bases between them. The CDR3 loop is CASRTRYSEQYF. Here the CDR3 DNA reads TGTGCCAGTAGGACGAGGTATTCCGAGCAGTACTTC.

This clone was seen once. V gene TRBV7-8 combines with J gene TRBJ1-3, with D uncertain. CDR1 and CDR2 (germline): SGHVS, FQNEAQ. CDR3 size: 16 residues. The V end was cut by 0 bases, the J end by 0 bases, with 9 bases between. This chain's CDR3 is CASSLASPSSGNTIYF. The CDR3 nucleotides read TGTGCCAGCAGCTTAGCGTCACCGAGCTCTGGAAACACCATATATTTT.

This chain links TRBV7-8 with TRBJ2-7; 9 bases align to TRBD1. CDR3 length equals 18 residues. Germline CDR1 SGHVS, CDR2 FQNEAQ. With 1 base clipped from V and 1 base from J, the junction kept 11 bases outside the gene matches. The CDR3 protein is CASSLVRDRDRVSYEQYF. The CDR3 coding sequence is TGTGCCAGCAGCTTAGTCCGGGACCGGGACAGGGTTTCCTACGAGCAGTACTTC.

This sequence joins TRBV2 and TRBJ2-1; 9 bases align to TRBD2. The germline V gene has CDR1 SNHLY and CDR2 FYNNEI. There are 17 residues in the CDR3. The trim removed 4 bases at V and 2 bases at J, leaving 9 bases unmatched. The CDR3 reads CASSALGSGGTYNEQFF. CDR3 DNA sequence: TGTGCCAGCAGTGCGCTTGGTAGCGGGGGTACCTACAATGAGCAGTTCTTC. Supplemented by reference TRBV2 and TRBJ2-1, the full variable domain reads EPEVTQTPSHQVTQMGQEVILRCVPISNHLYFYWYRQILGQKVEFLVSFYNNEISEKSEIFDDQFSVERPDGSNFTLKIRSTKLEDSAMYFCASSALGSGGTYNEQFFGPGTRLTVL.

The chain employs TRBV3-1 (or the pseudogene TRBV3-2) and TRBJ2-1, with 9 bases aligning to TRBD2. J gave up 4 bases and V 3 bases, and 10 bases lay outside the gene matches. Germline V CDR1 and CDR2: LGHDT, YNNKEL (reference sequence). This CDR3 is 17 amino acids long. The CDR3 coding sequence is TGTGCCAGCAGCCAGCCTAGCGGGGCTAAAATTTACAATGAGCAGTTCTTC. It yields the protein CASSQPSGAKIYNEQFF.

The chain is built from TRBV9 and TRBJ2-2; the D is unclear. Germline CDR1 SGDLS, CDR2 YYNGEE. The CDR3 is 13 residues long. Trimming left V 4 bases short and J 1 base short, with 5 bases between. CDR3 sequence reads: CASSSGNTGELFF. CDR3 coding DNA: TGTGCCAGCAGCTCCGGGAACACCGGGGAGCTGTTTTTT.

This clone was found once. The CDR3, as DNA: TGTGCCAGCAGTCCGAGACAGGGGATAGGGGAGACCCAGTACTTC. It specifies CASSPRQGIGETQYF. The J gene is TRBJ2-5, the V gene TRBV6-2 or TRBV6-3; 8 bases line up with TRBD1. The CDR3 contains 15 residues. CDR1 is MNHEY and CDR2 is SVGEGT in the germline V gene. V gave up 5 bases and J gave up 5 bases; unmatched junction bases: 10.

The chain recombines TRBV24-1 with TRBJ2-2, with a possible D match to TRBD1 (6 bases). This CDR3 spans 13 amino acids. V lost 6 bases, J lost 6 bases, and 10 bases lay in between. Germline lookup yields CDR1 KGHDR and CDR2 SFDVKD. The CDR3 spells CATSSRGSGELFF. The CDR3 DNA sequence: TGTGCCACCAGTTCCAGGGGCTCCGGGGAGCTGTTTTTT.

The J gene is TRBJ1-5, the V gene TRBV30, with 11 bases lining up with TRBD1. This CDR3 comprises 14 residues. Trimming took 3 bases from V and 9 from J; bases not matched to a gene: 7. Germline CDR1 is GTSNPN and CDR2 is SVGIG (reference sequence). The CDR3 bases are TGTGCCTGGAGCCCCGGACAGGGGGCGAGGCCCCAGCATTTT. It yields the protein CAWSPGQGARPQHF.

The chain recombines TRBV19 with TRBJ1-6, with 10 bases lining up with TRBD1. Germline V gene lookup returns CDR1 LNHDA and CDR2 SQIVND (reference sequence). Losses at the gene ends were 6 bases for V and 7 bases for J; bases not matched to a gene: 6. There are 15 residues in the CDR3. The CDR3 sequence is CASRPGTGENSPLHF. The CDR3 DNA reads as TGTGCCAGTAGGCCTGGGACAGGGGAGAATTCACCCCTCCACTTT.

The CDR3 is CASTPGSSGNTIYF. The CDR3 DNA follows: TGTGCCAGCACCCCCGGGAGCTCTGGAAACACCATATATTTT. The chain recombines TRBV6-5 with TRBJ1-3, with D unclear. V lost 7 bases and J lost 0, with 10 bases in between. The CDR3 has 14 amino acids. Looked up from germline, CDR1 is MNHEY and CDR2 is SVGAGI.

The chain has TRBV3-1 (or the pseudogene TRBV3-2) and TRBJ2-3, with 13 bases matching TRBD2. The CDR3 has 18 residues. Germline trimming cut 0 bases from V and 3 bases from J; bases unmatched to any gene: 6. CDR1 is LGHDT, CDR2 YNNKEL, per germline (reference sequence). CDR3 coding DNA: TGTGCCAGCAGCCAAGACTCGGGACTAGCGGGGCTGACAGATACGCAGTATTTT. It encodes CASSQDSGLAGLTDTQYF.

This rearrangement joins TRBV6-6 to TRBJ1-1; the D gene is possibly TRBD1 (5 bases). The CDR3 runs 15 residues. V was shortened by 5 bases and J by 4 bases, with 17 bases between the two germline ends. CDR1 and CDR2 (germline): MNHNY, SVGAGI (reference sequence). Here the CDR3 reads CASSGSGGGATEAFF. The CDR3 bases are TGTGCCAGCAGTGGCTCTGGGGGAGGGGCCACTGAAGCTTTCTTT.

The CDR3 spells CASRRLGQGVEGYTF. The CDR3 DNA reads as TGTGCCAGCAGACGCCTGGGACAGGGAGTTGAAGGCTACACCTTC. The chain couples TRBV5-6 to TRBJ1-2, with 9 bases fitting TRBD1. With 5 bases clipped from V and 8 bases from J, the junction kept 13 bases outside the gene matches. Germline V gene data show CDR1 as SGHDT and CDR2 as YYEEEE. The CDR3 sequence is 15 residues long.

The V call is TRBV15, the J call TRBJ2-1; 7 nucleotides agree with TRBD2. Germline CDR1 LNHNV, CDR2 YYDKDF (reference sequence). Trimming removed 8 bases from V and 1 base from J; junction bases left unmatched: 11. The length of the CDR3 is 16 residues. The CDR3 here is CATGKAGHPSYNEQFF. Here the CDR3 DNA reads TGTGCCACCGGTAAAGCGGGGCACCCATCCTACAATGAGCAGTTCTTC.

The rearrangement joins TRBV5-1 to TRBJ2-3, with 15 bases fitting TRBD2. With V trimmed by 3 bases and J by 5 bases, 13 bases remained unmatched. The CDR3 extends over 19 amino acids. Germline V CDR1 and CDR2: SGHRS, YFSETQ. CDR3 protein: CASSSPPGTSGGRGDTQYF. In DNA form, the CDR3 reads TGCGCCAGCAGCTCACCCCCCGGGACTAGCGGGGGGCGTGGAGATACGCAGTATTTT.

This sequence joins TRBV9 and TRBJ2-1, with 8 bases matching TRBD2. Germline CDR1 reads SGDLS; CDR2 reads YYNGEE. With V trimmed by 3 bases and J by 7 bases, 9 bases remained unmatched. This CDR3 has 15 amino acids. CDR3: CASSAVAGSRNEQFF. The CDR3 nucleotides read TGTGCCAGCAGCGCAGTAGCGGGGAGTCGTAATGAGCAGTTCTTC.

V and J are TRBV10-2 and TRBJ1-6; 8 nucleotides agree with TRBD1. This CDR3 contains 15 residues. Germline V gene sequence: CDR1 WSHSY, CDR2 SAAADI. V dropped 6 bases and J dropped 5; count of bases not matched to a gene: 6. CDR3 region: CASRTQGADNSPLHF. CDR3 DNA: TGCGCCAGCAGAACCCAGGGGGCGGATAATTCACCCCTCCACTTT.

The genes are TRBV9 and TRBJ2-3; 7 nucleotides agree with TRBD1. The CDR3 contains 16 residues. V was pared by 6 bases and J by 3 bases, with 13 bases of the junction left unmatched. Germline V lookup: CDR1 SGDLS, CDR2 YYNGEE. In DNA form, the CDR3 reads TGTGCCAGCAACCAGGGACAGTCGCTTACAACAGATACGCAGTATTTT. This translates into CASNQGQSLTTDTQYF.

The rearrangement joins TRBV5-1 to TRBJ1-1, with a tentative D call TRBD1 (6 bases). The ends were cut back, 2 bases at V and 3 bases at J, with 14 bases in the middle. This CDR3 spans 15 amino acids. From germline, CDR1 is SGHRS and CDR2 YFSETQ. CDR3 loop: CASSFTGTFYTEAFF. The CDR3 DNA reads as TGCGCCAGCAGCTTCACCGGGACATTCTACACTGAAGCTTTCTTT.

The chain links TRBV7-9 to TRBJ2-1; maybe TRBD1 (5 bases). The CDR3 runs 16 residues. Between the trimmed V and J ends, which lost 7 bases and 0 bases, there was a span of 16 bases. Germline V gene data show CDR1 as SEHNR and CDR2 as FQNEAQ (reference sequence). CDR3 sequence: CASTETKRGSYNEQFF. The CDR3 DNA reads TGTGCCAGCACCGAGACCAAAAGGGGCTCCTACAATGAGCAGTTCTTC.

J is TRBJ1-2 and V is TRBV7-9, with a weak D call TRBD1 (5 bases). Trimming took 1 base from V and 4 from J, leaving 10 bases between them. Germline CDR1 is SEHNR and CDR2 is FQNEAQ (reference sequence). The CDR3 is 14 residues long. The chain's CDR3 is CASSLGQGSYGYTF. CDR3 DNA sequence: TGTGCCAGCAGCTTAGGCCAGGGTAGCTATGGCTACACCTTC.

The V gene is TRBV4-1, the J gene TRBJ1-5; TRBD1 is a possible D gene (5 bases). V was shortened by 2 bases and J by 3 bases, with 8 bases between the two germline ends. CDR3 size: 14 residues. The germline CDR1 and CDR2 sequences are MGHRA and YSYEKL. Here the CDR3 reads CASSQWGDNQPQHF. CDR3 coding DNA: TGCGCCAGCAGCCAATGGGGGGACAATCAGCCCCAGCATTTT.

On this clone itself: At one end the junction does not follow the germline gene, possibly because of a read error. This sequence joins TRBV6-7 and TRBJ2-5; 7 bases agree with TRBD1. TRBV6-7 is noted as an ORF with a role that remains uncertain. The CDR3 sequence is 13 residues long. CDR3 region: CASSSPPPGQPNF. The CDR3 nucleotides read TGTGCCAGCAGTTCCCCCCCTCCGGGACAGCCAAACTTC.

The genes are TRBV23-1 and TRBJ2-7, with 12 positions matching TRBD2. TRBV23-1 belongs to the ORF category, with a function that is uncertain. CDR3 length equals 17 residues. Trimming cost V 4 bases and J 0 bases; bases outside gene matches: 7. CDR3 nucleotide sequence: TGCGCCAGCAGTCCTGCCCCGACTAGCGGGGGCTCCTACGAGCAGTACTTC. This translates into CASSPAPTSGGSYEQYF.

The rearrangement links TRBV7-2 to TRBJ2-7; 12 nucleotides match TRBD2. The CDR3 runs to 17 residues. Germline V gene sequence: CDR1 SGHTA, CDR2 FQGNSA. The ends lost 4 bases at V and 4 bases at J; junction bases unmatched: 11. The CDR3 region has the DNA TGTGCCAGCAGCTCCTTCCCTCTAGCGGGGGGGTATTACGAGCAGTACTTC. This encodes CASSSFPLAGGYYEQYF.

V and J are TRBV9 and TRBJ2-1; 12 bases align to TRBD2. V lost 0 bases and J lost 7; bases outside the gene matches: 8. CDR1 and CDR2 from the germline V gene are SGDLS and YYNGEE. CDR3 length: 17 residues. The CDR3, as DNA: TGTGCCAGCAGCGTAGCTAGCGGGGGGGAGACACGGAATGAGCAGTTCTTC. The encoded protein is CASSVASGGETRNEQFF.

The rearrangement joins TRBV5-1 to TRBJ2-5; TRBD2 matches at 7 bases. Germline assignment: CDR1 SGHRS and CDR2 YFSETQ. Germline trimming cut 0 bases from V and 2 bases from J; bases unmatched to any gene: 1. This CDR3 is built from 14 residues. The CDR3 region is CASSLAGGQETQYF. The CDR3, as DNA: TGCGCCAGCAGCTTGGCCGGGGGGCAAGAGACCCAGTACTTC.

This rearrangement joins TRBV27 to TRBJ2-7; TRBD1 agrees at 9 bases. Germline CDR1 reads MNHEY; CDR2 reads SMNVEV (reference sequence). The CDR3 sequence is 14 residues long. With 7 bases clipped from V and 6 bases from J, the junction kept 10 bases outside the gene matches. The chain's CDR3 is CASTPGQGVGEQYF. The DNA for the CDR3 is TGTGCCAGCACCCCGGGACAGGGAGTTGGCGAGCAGTACTTC.

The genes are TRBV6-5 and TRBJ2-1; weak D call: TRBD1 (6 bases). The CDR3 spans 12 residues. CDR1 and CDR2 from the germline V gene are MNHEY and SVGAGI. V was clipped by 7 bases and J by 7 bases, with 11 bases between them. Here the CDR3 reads CASNNRVNEQFF. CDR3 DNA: TGTGCCAGCAATAACAGGGTTAATGAGCAGTTCTTC.

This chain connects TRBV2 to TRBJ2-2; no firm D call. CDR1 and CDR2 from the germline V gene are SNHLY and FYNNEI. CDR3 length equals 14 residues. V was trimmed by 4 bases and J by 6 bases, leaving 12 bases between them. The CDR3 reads CASSVAISSGELFF. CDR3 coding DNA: TGTGCCAGCAGTGTGGCAATCTCTTCCGGGGAGCTGTTTTTT.

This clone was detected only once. In DNA, the CDR3 is TGTGCCAGCAGGACAGCCTACGAGCAGTACTTC. It yields the protein CASRTAYEQYF. The chain combines TRBV11-2 with TRBJ2-7; possibly TRBD1 for D (5 bases). Germline CDR1 and CDR2: SGHAT and FQNNGV. The CDR3 has 11 residues. Trimming took 6 bases from V and 2 from J, leaving 5 bases between them.